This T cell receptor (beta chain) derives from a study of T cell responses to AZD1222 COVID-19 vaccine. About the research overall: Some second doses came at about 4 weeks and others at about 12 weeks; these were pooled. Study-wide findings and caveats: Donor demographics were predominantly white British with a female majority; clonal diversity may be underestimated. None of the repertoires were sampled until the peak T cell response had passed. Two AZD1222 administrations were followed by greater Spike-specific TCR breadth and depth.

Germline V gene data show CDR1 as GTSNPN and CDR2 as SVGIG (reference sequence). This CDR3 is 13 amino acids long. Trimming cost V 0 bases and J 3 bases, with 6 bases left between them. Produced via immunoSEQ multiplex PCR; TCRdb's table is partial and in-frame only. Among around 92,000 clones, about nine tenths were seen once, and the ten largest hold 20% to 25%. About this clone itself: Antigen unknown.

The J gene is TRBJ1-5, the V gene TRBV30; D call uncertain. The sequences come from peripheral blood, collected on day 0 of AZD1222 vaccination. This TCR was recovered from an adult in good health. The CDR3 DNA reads TGTGCCTGGAGTGTTCAGCACAATCAGCCCCAGCATTTT. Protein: CAWSVQHNQPQHF.